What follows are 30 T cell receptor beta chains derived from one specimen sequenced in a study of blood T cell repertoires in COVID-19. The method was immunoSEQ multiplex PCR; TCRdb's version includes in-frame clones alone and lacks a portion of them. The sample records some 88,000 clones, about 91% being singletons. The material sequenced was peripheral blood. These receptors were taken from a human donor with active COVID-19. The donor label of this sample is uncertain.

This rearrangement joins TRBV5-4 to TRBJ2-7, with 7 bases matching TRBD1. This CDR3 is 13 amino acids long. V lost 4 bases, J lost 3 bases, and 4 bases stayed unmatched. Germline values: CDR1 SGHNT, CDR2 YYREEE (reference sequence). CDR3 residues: CASSRRGNYEQYF. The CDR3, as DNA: TGTGCCAGCAGCCGCAGGGGGAACTACGAGCAGTACTTC. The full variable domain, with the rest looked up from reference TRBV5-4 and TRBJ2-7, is ETGVTQSPTHLIKTRGQQVTLRCSSQSGHNTVSWYQQALGQGPQFIFQYYREEENGRGNFPPRFSGLQFPNYSSELNVNALELDDSALYLCASSRRGNYEQYFGPGTRLTVT.

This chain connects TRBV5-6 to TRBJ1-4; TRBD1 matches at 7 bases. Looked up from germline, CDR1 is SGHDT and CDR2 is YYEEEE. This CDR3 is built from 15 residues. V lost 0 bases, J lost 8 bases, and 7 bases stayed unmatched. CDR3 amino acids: CASSLAGDREEKLFF. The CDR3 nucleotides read TGTGCCAGCAGCTTGGCAGGGGACAGAGAAGAAAAACTGTTTTTT.

CDR3 in amino acids: CASSDTQDYGYTF. In nucleotides, the CDR3 is TGTGCCAGCAGTGACACACAGGACTATGGCTACACCTTC. The V and J genes are TRBV6-2 or TRBV6-3 and TRBJ1-2; tentative D call: TRBD1 (5 bases). The V and J ends lost 5 bases and 3 bases respectively, with 10 bases between them. The CDR3 is made up of 13 amino acids. From germline, CDR1 is MNHEY and CDR2 SVGEGT.

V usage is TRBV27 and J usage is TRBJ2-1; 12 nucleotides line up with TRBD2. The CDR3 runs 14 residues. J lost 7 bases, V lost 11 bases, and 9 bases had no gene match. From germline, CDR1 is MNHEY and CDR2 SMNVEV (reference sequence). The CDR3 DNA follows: TGTGCCGCCTCTAGCGGGGGGGCTCTTAATGAGCAGTTCTTC. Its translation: CAASSGGALNEQFF.

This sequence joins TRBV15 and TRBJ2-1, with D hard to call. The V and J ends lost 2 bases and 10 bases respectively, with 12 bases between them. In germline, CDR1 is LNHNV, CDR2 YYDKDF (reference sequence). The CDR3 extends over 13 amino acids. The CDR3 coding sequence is TGTGCCACCAGCAGATCTTCTATCTGGGAGCAGTTCTTC. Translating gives CATSRSSIWEQFF.

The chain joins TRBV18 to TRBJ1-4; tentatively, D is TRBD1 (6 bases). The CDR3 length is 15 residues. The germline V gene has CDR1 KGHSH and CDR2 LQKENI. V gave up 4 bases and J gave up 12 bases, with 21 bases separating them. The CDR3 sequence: CASSLVAGAEVQLFF. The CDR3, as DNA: TGTGCCAGCTCACTTGTCGCGGGGGCCGAGGTGCAACTGTTTTTT.

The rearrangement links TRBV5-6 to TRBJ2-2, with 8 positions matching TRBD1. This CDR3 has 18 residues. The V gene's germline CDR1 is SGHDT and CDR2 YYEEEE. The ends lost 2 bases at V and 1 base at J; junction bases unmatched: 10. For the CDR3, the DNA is TGTGCCAGCAGCTTAATTGCGGGCGGGACAGGGAACACCGGGGAGCTGTTTTTT. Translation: CASSLIAGGTGNTGELFF.

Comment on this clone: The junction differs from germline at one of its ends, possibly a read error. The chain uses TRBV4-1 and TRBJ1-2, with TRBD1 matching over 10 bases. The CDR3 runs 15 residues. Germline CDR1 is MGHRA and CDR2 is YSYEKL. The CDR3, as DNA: TGCGCCAACAGCCAAACCGGGACAGGGGCAAATGGCTACACCTTC. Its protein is CANSQTGTGANGYTF.

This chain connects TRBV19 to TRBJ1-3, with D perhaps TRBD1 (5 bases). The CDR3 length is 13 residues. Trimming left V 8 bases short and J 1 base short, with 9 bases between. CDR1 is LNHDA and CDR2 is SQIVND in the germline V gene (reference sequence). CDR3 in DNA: TGTGCCAGTTCTGGGGCTTCTGGAAACACCATATATTTT. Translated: CASSGASGNTIYF. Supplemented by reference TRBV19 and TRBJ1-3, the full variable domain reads DGGITQSPKYLFRKEGQNVTLSCEQNLNHDAMYWYRQDPGQGLRLIYYSQIVNDFQKGDIAEGYSVSREKKESFPLTVTSAQKNPTAFYLCASSGASGNTIYFGEGSWLTVV.

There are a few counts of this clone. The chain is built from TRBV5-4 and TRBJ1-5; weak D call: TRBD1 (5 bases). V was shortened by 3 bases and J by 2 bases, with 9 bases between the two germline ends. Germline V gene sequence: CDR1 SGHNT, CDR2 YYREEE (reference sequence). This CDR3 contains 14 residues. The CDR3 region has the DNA TGTGCCAGCAGCTCGGGGGTGGGCAATCAGCCCCAGCATTTT. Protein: CASSSGVGNQPQHF.

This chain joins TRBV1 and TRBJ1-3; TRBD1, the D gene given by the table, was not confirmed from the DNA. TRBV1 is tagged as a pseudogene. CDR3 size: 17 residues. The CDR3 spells CTSSHSGQGHPGNTIYF. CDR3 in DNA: TGCACCAGCAGCCATTCGGGACAGGGTCACCCTGGAAACACCATATATTTT.

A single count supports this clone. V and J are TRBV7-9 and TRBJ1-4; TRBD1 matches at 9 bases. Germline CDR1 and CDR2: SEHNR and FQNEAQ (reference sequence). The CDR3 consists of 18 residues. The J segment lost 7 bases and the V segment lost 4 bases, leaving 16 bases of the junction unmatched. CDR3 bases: TGTGCCAGCAGCTCGGCGGAGAACAGGGGGCCCATTGGTGAAAAACTGTTTTTT. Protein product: CASSSAENRGPIGEKLFF.

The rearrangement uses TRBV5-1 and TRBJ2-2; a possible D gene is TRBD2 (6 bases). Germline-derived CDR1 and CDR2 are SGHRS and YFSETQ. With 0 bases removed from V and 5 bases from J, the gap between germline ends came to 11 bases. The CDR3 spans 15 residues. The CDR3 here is CASSLAGSGTGELFF. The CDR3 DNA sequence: TGCGCCAGCAGCTTGGCGGGGAGCGGGACCGGGGAGCTGTTTTTT.

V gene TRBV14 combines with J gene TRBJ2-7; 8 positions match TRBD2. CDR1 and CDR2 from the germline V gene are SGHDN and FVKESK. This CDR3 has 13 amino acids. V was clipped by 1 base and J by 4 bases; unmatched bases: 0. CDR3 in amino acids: CASSQAGGYEQYF. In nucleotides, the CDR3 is TGTGCCAGCAGCCAAGCGGGGGGGTACGAGCAGTACTTC.

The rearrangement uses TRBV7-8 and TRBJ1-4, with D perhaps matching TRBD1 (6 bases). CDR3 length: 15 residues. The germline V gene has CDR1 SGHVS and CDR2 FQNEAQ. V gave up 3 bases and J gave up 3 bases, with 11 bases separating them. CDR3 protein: CASSFSGGPNEKLFF. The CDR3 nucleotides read TGTGCCAGCAGCTTCTCCGGGGGGCCTAATGAAAAACTGTTTTTT.

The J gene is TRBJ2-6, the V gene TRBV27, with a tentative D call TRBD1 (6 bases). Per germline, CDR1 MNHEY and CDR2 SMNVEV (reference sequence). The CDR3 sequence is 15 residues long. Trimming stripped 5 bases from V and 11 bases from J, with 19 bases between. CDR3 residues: CASSRTGSWADVLTF. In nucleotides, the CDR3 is TGTGCCAGCAGTCGCACAGGGTCTTGGGCTGACGTCCTGACTTTC.

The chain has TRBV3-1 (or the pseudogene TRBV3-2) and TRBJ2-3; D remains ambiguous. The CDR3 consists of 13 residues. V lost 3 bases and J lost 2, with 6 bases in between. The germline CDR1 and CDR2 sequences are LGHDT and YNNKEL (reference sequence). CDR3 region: CASSHQYTDTQYF. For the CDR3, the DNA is TGTGCCAGCAGCCACCAGTACACAGATACGCAGTATTTT.

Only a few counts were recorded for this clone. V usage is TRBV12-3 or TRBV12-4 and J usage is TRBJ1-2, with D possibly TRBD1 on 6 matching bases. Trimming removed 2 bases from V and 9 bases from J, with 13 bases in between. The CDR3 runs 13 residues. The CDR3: CASSLWAGERYTF. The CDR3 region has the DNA TGTGCCAGCAGTTTATGGGCAGGGGAGCGCTACACCTTC.

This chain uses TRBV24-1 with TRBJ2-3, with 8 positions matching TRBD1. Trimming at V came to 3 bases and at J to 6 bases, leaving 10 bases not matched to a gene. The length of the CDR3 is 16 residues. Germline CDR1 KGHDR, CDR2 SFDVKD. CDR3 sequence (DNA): TGTGCCACCAGTGATCCTGCAGGGGGCTACGGGGATACGCAGTATTTT. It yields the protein CATSDPAGGYGDTQYF.

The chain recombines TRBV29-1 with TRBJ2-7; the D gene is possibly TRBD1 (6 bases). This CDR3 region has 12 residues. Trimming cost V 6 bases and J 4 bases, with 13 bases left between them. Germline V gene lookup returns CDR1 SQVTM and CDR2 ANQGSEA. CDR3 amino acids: CSVEGQGYEQYF. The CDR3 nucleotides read TGCAGCGTCGAGGGTCAGGGGTACGAGCAGTACTTC.

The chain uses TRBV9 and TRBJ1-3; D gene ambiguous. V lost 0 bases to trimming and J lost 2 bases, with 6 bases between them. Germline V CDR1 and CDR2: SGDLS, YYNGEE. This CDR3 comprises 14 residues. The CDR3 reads CASSVDSTGNTIYF. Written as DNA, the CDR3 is TGTGCCAGCAGCGTAGATTCAACTGGAAACACCATATATTTT.

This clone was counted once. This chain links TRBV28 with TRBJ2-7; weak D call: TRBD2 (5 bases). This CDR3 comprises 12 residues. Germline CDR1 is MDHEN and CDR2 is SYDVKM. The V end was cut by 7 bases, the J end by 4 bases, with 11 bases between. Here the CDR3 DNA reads TGTGCCAGCACCACCGGGGAATACGAGCAGTACTTC. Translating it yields CASTTGEYEQYF.

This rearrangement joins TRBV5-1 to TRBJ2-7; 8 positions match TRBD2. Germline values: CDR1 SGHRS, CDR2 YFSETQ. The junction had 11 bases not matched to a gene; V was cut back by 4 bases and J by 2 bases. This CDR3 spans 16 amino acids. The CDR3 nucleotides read TGCGCCAGCAGCCGGGAGGGGCGGGACACTACCTACGAGCAGTACTTC. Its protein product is CASSREGRDTTYEQYF.

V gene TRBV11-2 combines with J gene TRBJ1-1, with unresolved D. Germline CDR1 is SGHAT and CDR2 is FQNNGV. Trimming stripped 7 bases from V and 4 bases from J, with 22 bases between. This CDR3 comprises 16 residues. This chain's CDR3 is CASTSEVFSWGTEAFF. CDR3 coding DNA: TGTGCCAGCACCTCGGAGGTTTTCTCGTGGGGCACTGAAGCTTTCTTT. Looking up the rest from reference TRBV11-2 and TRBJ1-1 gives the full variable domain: EAGVAQSPRYKIIEKRQSVAFWCNPISGHATLYWYQQILGQGPKLLIQFQNNGVVDDSQLPKDRFSAERLKGVDSTLKIQPAKLEDSAVYLCASTSEVFSWGTEAFFGQGTRLTVV.

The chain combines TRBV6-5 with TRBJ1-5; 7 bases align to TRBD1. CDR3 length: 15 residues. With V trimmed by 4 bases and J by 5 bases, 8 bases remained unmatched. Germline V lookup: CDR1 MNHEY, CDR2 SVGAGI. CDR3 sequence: CASSSEGGPHQPQHF. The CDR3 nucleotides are TGTGCCAGCAGTTCTGAAGGGGGCCCCCATCAGCCCCAGCATTTT.

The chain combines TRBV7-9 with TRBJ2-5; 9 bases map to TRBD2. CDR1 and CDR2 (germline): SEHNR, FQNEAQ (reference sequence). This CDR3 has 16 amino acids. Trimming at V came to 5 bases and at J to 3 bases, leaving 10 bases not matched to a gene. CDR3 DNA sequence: TGTGCCAGCAGCAACCTTCGGGTAGCGGGGGAAGAGACCCAGTACTTC. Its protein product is CASSNLRVAGEETQYF.

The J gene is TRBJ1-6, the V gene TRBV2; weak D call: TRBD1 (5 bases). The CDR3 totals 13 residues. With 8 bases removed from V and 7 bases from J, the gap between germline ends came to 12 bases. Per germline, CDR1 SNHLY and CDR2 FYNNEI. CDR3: CASPPGKNSPLHF. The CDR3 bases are TGTGCCAGCCCGCCAGGGAAAAATTCACCCCTCCACTTT.

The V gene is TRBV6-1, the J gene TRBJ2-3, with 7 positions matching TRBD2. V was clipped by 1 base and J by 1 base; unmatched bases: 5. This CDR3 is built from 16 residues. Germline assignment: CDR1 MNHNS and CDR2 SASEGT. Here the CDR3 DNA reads TGTGCCAGCAGTGAAGGGACTAGGGTTGGCACAGATACGCAGTATTTT. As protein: CASSEGTRVGTDTQYF.

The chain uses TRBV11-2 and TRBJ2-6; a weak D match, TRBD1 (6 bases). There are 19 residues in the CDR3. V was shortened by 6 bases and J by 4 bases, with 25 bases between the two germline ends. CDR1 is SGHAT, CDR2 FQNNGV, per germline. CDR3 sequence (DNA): TGTGCCAGCAGTTACACCACGGTGGGGGCTACCTCCGGGGCCAACGTCCTGACTTTC. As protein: CASSYTTVGATSGANVLTF. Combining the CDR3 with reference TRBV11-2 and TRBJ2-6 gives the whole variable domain EAGVAQSPRYKIIEKRQSVAFWCNPISGHATLYWYQQILGQGPKLLIQFQNNGVVDDSQLPKDRFSAERLKGVDSTLKIQPAKLEDSAVYLCASSYTTVGATSGANVLTFGAGSRLTVL.

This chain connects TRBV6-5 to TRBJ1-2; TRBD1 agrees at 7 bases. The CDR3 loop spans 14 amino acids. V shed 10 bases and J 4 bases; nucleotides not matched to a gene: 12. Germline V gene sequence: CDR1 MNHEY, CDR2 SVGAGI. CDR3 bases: TGTGCCACTATGAAAAGGGGGCAATTCTATGGCTACACCTTC. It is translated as CATMKRGQFYGYTF.